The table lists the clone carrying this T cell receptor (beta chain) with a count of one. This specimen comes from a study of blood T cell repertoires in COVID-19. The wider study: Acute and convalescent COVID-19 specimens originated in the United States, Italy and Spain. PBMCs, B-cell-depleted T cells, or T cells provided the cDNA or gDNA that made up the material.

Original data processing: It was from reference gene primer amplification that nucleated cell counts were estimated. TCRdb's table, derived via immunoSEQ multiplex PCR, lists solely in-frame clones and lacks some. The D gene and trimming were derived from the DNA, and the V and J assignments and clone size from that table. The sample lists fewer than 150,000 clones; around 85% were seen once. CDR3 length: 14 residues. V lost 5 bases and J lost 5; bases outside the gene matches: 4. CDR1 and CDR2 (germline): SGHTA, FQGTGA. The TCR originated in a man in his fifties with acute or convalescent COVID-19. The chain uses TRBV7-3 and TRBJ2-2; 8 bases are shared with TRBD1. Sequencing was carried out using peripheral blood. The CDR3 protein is CASSDRGHTGELFF. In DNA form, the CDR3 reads TGTGCCAGCAGCGACAGGGGTCATACCGGGGAGCTGTTTTTT. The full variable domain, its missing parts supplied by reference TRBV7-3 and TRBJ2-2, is GAGVSQTPSNKVTEKGKYVELRCDPISGHTALYWYRQSLGQGPEFLIYFQGTGAADDSGLPNDRFFAVRPEGSVSTLKIQRTERGDSAVYLCASSDRGHTGELFFGEGSRLTVL.